This T cell receptor (beta chain) was found in a study of T cells in tumors and immune-related adverse events (dated by TCRdb to the early 2020s). V is pared back by 5 bases and J by 6 bases, with 15 bases lying between the germline termini. The cysteine opens and the phenylalanine closes a CDR3 of 14 amino acids. Of all the DNA, just the CDR3 is kept, 42 bases in frame from base 1. The germline V gene gives CDR1 as SGHTS and CDR2 as YDEGEE. The label giving this sample's treatment or condition can be read as: nivolumab (PD-1 blockade) given before sampling. The DNeasy Blood and Tissue Kit was used to extract DNA from the formalin-fixed paraffin-embedded specimens. The immunoSEQ assay was used to amplify and sequence the TCR beta locus, producing bulk TCR Vbeta CDR3 data. In the authors' own workflow: CDR3s were excluded if they were non-productive, were shorter than 7 amino acids, or did not start with C or end with F/W. Analysis was restricted to specimens with at least 1000 reads, and clonotypes were defined at the amino acid level. Clonality was calculated as 1 minus Pielou's evenness. Library sizes were equalized by abundance-weighted random subsampling with replacement, repeated 100 times to report 95% confidence intervals. The Morisita overlap index was used to quantify repertoire overlap, and the top 40 clones in each specimen were examined for overlap with the irAE. TCRdb took this table from immuneACCESS and kept in-frame rearrangements with V and J called. Such tables lack part of the clones; where checked against another copy, unresolved V genes explain under half of the gap, and the rest is unexplained. V, J and clone size are those of that table, while D and trimming were read from the DNA. This sample has fewer than 10,000 clones in its table, and about 95% of those were observed once. The top ten clonotypes cover less than 2.5% of the sample.

In the case of this clone: Its antigen specificity is not known. Base qualities are not recorded, but no much larger clone differs from it by a single base.

The chain joins TRBV5-8 to TRBJ1-5, with the D gene not clear enough to name. The specimen comprised lymph node tissue, sampled from a patient treated with anti-PD-1 therapy. This sequence originates from a female donor with metastatic renal cell carcinoma. The CDR3 is CASSQLIWGQPQHF. The DNA is as follows: TGTGCCAGCAGTCAACTAATCTGGGGTCAGCCCCAGCATTTT.